The 29 T cell receptor beta chains presented below share a single source sample, sequenced in a study of blood T cell repertoires in COVID-19. Repertoires were generated with immunoSEQ multiplex PCR, while TCRdb's copy carries only in-frame clones and drops some. The repertoire includes about 59,000 clones, over 70% of them detected once, and 11% to 15% sits in the top ten. Sequenced sample: peripheral blood. These receptors originate from a woman between 70 and 85 years old with acute or convalescent COVID-19.

The chain uses TRBV18 and TRBJ2-7; D gene uncertain. Trimming left V 0 bases short and J 2 bases short, with 8 bases between. CDR1 is KGHSH and CDR2 is LQKENI in the germline V gene. The CDR3 is 14 residues long. CDR3 nucleotide sequence: TGTGCCAGCTCACCACCTAGGAGCCCCTACGAGCAGTACTTC. Its translation is CASSPPRSPYEQYF.

The chain recombines TRBV7-3 with TRBJ1-2; 7 positions match TRBD1. With V trimmed by 5 bases and J by 0 bases, 6 bases remained unmatched. Germline-derived CDR1 and CDR2 are SGHTA and FQGTGA. The CDR3 consists of 15 residues. CDR3 DNA sequence: TGTGCCAGCAGCCCCACAGGGGCAACTAACTATGGCTACACCTTC. Its protein product is CASSPTGATNYGYTF.

About this clone itself: Relative to the germline gene, one junction end is altered; a read error may explain this. The rearrangement links TRBV5-4 to TRBJ1-2; D is ambiguous. The CDR3 runs 12 residues. The V gene's germline CDR1 is SGHNT and CDR2 YYREEE (reference sequence). CDR3 bases: TGTGCCAGCAGTTTGGTTTTTGGCGGCTACACCTTC. Translating it yields CASSLVFGGYTF.

The V call is TRBV18, the J call TRBJ1-1; no definite D call. V lost 4 bases, J lost 1 base, and 4 bases lay in between. This CDR3 is built from 12 residues. Germline V gene sequence: CDR1 KGHSH, CDR2 LQKENI. CDR3 DNA sequence: TGTGCCAGCTCACGACAGAACACTGAAGCTTTCTTT. This gives the protein CASSRQNTEAFF.

This chain uses TRBV27 with TRBJ1-2, with D perhaps matching TRBD1 (5 bases). This CDR3 has 15 residues. V shed 3 bases and J shed 7 bases, with 18 bases lying between them. Germline V lookup: CDR1 MNHEY, CDR2 SMNVEV (reference sequence). In DNA form, the CDR3 reads TGTGCCAGCAGTTTGGGGCAGACTTCACTTTCTGGCTACACCTTC. Translating it yields CASSLGQTSLSGYTF.

The V call is TRBV5-1, the J call TRBJ2-3, with TRBD2 matching over 12 bases. The ends lost 3 bases at V and 3 bases at J; junction bases unmatched: 5. CDR1 and CDR2 (germline): SGHRS, YFSETQ. This CDR3 is 16 amino acids long. The CDR3 coding sequence is TGCGCCAGCAGCTCTCTGCTAGCGGGGGGGACAGATACGCAGTATTTT. Translated: CASSSLLAGGTDTQYF. The whole variable domain, remainder taken from reference TRBV5-1 and TRBJ2-3, is KAGVTQTPRYLIKTRGQQVTLSCSPISGHRSVSWYQQTPGQGLQFLFEYFSETQRNKGNFPGRFSGRQFSNSRSEMNVSTLELGDSALYLCASSSLLAGGTDTQYFGPGTRLTVL.

This clone was counted between two and nine times. The V gene is TRBV11-2, the J gene TRBJ1-2; TRBD1 matches 7 bases. Trimming took 5 bases from V and 5 from J; bases not matched to a gene: 11. Germline V gene sequence: CDR1 SGHAT, CDR2 FQNNGV. CDR3 length: 15 amino acids. CDR3 in amino acids: CASSPLQGQKYGYTF. For the CDR3, the DNA is TGTGCCAGCAGCCCACTCCAGGGACAGAAATATGGCTACACCTTC.

A few counts support this clone. The chain recombines TRBV11-2 with TRBJ1-4, with 7 nucleotides matching TRBD1. The CDR3 has 15 amino acids. V was pared by 1 base and J by 6 bases, with 5 bases of the junction left unmatched. Per the germline V gene, CDR1 is SGHAT and CDR2 is FQNNGV. CDR3 sequence: CASSLGDRDYEKLFF. For the CDR3, the DNA is TGTGCCAGCAGCTTAGGGGACAGAGATTATGAAAAACTGTTTTTT.

V gene TRBV5-1 combines with J gene TRBJ2-3; 7 positions match TRBD1. Germline V gene data show CDR1 as SGHRS and CDR2 as YFSETQ. The CDR3 runs 15 residues. The J segment lost 10 bases and the V segment lost 3 bases, leaving 14 bases of the junction unmatched. The CDR3 is CASSSLQGPAQAQYF. The CDR3 DNA sequence: TGCGCCAGCAGCTCGTTACAGGGGCCCGCCCAGGCGCAGTATTTT. The full variable domain, its missing parts supplied by reference TRBV5-1 and TRBJ2-3, is KAGVTQTPRYLIKTRGQQVTLSCSPISGHRSVSWYQQTPGQGLQFLFEYFSETQRNKGNFPGRFSGRQFSNSRSEMNVSTLELGDSALYLCASSSLQGPAQAQYFGPGTRLTVL.

J is TRBJ1-6 and V is TRBV6-5; D gene unclear. CDR3 length: 14 amino acids. Trimming cost V 6 bases and J 9 bases, with 15 bases left between them. The germline V gene encodes CDR1 MNHEY and CDR2 SVGAGI. CDR3 nucleotides: TGTGCCAGCAGAGTCGTTGAACGGGGTTCACCCCTCCACTTT. Translation gives CASRVVERGSPLHF.

By frequency in the sample, this clone is medium-sized. V usage is TRBV18 and J usage is TRBJ1-6; 7 bases map to TRBD1. The V gene end was trimmed by 2 bases and the J gene end by 5 bases; junction bases not matched to a gene: 6. This CDR3 region has 16 residues. Germline V gene sequence: CDR1 KGHSH, CDR2 LQKENI. CDR3: CASSPVQGMNNSPLHF. In nucleotides, the CDR3 is TGTGCCAGCTCACCAGTACAGGGGATGAATAATTCACCCCTCCACTTT.

The rearrangement uses TRBV18 and TRBJ1-2; 10 bases agree with TRBD1. With 3 bases clipped from V and 5 bases from J, the junction kept 6 bases outside the gene matches. The CDR3 is made up of 15 amino acids. Germline values: CDR1 KGHSH, CDR2 LQKENI. The CDR3: CASSPPGQGRYGYTF. The DNA for the CDR3 is TGTGCCAGCTCACCGCCGGGACAGGGGCGTTATGGCTACACCTTC.

The rearrangement uses TRBV14 and TRBJ1-1; D might be TRBD1 (6 bases). Trimming cost V 3 bases and J 2 bases, with 16 bases left between them. The CDR3 is made up of 16 amino acids. Per the germline V gene, CDR1 is SGHDN and CDR2 is FVKESK. As DNA, the CDR3 is TGTGCCAGCAGCCAGCAGGGGAGGGGCGGAAACACTGAAGCTTTCTTT. It yields the protein CASSQQGRGGNTEAFF.

This rearrangement joins TRBV27 to TRBJ2-7; 7 bases match TRBD1. With 5 bases clipped from V and 12 bases from J, the junction kept 13 bases outside the gene matches. CDR1 and CDR2 (germline): MNHEY, SMNVEV (reference sequence). This CDR3 spans 13 amino acids. CDR3 sequence (DNA): TGTGCCAGCAGTCCCTGGGACAGTCCCCTCGTGTACGTC. It translates to CASSPWDSPLVYV.

The chain has TRBV6-1 and TRBJ2-1, with D possibly matching TRBD1 (5 bases). V was trimmed by 2 bases and J by 6 bases, leaving 17 bases between them. The CDR3 consists of 16 residues. Germline V gene data show CDR1 as MNHNS and CDR2 as SASEGT. The CDR3 sequence: CASSEFGSQRGNEQFF. As DNA, the CDR3 is TGTGCCAGCAGTGAATTCGGATCCCAAAGGGGCAATGAGCAGTTCTTC.

This chain joins TRBV27 and TRBJ1-2; D ambiguous. V shed 7 bases and J shed 3 bases, with 21 bases lying between them. Germline V gene data show CDR1 as MNHEY and CDR2 as SMNVEV (reference sequence). The CDR3 consists of 16 residues. The CDR3 nucleotides are TGTGCCAGCACCTCGCCCCGATACGGAGAGGACTATGGCTACACCTTC. Amino acids: CASTSPRYGEDYGYTF.

V gene TRBV3-1 (or the pseudogene TRBV3-2) combines with J gene TRBJ2-2; 9 bases are a match to TRBD2. Looked up from germline, CDR1 is LGHDT and CDR2 is YNNKEL (reference sequence). V was clipped by 4 bases and J by 4 bases; unmatched bases: 19. The CDR3 sequence is 20 residues long. The CDR3 protein is CASSPHGFGSGGGATGELFF. CDR3 bases: TGTGCCAGCAGCCCCCATGGTTTCGGTTCGGGCGGGGGGGCCACCGGGGAGCTGTTTTTT.

Many counts were recorded for this clone. The genes are TRBV6-5 and TRBJ1-6; no definite D call. Germline V CDR1 and CDR2: MNHEY, SVGAGI. With 6 bases removed from V and 5 bases from J, the gap between germline ends came to 11 bases. This CDR3 has 14 residues. CDR3 nucleotide sequence: TGTGCCAGCAGGCCACGCGGGGATAATTCACCCCTCCACTTT. It codes for CASRPRGDNSPLHF.

V usage is TRBV5-6 and J usage is TRBJ2-2; D gene ambiguous. The CDR3 loop spans 13 amino acids. V was shortened by 2 bases and J by 6 bases, with 8 bases between the two germline ends. From germline, CDR1 is SGHDT and CDR2 YYEEEE. CDR3 amino acids: CASSFGFPGELFF. In DNA form, the CDR3 reads TGTGCCAGCAGCTTCGGGTTCCCCGGGGAGCTGTTTTTT.

CDR3: CAWSEGQGYEQYF. The CDR3 region has the DNA TGTGCCTGGAGTGAGGGACAGGGCTACGAGCAGTACTTC. The genes are TRBV30 and TRBJ2-7; 9 bases map to TRBD1. The CDR3 is 13 residues long. Germline loops: CDR1 GTSNPN, CDR2 SVGIG (reference sequence). The V segment lost 1 base and the J segment 3 bases; nucleotides outside the gene matches: 1.

The chain employs TRBV2 and TRBJ1-1; 12 bases fit TRBD1. V shed 10 bases and J 1 base; nucleotides not matched to a gene: 7. Germline V gene sequence: CDR1 SNHLY, CDR2 FYNNEI. CDR3 length: 15 amino acids. The chain's CDR3 is CANSGTGGRNTEAFF. The DNA for the CDR3 is TGTGCCAATTCCGGGACAGGGGGCCGGAACACTGAAGCTTTCTTT.

The chain carries TRBV7-2 and TRBJ1-2; D is unclear. The CDR3 spans 16 residues. V was trimmed by 5 bases and J by 0 bases, leaving 16 bases between them. The germline V gene has CDR1 SGHTA and CDR2 FQGNSA. CDR3 in amino acids: CASSPALRPANYGYTF. The CDR3 DNA sequence: TGTGCCAGCAGCCCCGCGCTACGTCCTGCTAACTATGGCTACACCTTC.

The J gene is TRBJ2-4, the V gene TRBV19; D may be TRBD1 (6 bases). CDR3 size: 14 residues. Germline V CDR1 and CDR2: LNHDA, SQIVND (reference sequence). The V gene lost 7 bases and the J gene lost 3 bases, with 13 bases spanning the gap. The CDR3: CASTVDRFKNIQYF. The CDR3 region has the DNA TGTGCCAGTACCGTAGACAGGTTCAAAAACATTCAGTACTTC.

V is TRBV7-9 and J is TRBJ1-2; no firm D call. In germline, CDR1 is SEHNR, CDR2 FQNEAQ (reference sequence). There are 16 residues in the CDR3. The ends were cut back, 6 bases at V and 6 bases at J, with 23 bases in the middle. In nucleotides, the CDR3 is TGTGCCAGCAGTCCGGCGGCGGGATTTACAAGGAATGGCTACACCTTC. This gives the protein CASSPAAGFTRNGYTF.

The chain is built from TRBV11-2 and TRBJ2-7; D remains ambiguous. The V gene lost 3 bases and the J gene lost 2 bases, with 8 bases spanning the gap. This CDR3 spans 13 amino acids. Per the germline V gene, CDR1 is SGHAT and CDR2 is FQNNGV. CDR3 amino acids: CASSLQRTYEQYF. The CDR3 DNA reads TGTGCCAGCAGCTTGCAGCGCACCTACGAGCAGTACTTC.

This chain links TRBV18 with TRBJ1-1; no reliable D call. V was clipped by 3 bases and J by 1 base, with 6 bases between them. The CDR3 loop spans 13 amino acids. Per germline, CDR1 KGHSH and CDR2 LQKENI. The CDR3 loop reads CASSPEGNTEAFF. The CDR3 region has the DNA TGTGCCAGCTCACCGGAGGGGAACACTGAAGCTTTCTTT.

V is TRBV6-5 and J is TRBJ1-6; TRBD1 is a possible D gene (6 bases). The germline V and J ends were trimmed by 6 bases and 11 bases, with 20 bases remaining between them. CDR1 is MNHEY and CDR2 is SVGAGI in the germline V gene. The CDR3 has 15 residues. For the CDR3, the DNA is TGTGCCAGCAGCACAAGGGACAATGCAGGCCCACCCCTCCACTTT. It specifies CASSTRDNAGPPLHF.

This clone was observed a handful of times. The chain recombines TRBV29-1 with TRBJ1-4; D is ambiguous. The CDR3 loop spans 15 amino acids. Germline CDR1 is SQVTM and CDR2 is ANQGSEA. Trimming removed 3 bases from V and 1 base from J, with 12 bases in between. CDR3 in amino acids: CSVEFASGTNEKLFF. The CDR3 DNA reads TGCAGCGTTGAGTTCGCGTCTGGAACTAATGAAAAACTGTTTTTT.

This clone was seen only a few times. The V gene is TRBV12-3 or TRBV12-4, the J gene TRBJ1-2; D gene uncertain. The CDR3 spans 13 residues. The ends were cut back, 4 bases at V and 3 bases at J, with 9 bases in the middle. CDR3 coding DNA: TGTGCCAGCAGTTCCCGGGAGGACTATGGCTACACCTTC. Translating gives CASSSREDYGYTF.